This T cell receptor beta chain was identified in a study of CD4+ T cells in melanoma. Overall study results and limits: Reportedly, melanoma neoantigen-specific CD4+ T cells showed varied differentiation states.

This CDR3 contains 17 residues. With V trimmed by 2 bases and J by 4 bases, 10 bases remained unmatched. Per the germline V gene, CDR1 is SGHTA and CDR2 is FQGNSA. On this clone itself: Its target is not known.

Generated by immunoSEQ multiplex PCR, the TCRdb table keeps only in-frame clones and is missing some. The sample comprises 9,000 to 10,000 clones, roughly two thirds of which are singletons, and around 20% rests with the top ten. This clonotype originated in a human donor with melanoma. The chain carries TRBV7-2 and TRBJ2-7, with 11 positions matching TRBD2. The specimen sequenced was peripheral blood. CDR3 in amino acids: CASSLWVMGLAEYEQYF. In nucleotides, the CDR3 is TGTGCCAGCAGCTTATGGGTAATGGGACTAGCGGAATACGAGCAGTACTTC.